This entry is about one T cell receptor (beta chain). Authors' data handling: How many nucleated cells were present was estimated from reference gene primer amplification. TCRdb keeps only in-frame clones here, not all; method: immunoSEQ multiplex PCR. V, J and clone size were drawn from that table, and D and trimming were deduced from the DNA. Seen here are 200,000 to 300,000 clones, around 90% observed once, and the top ten hold 0.83%. This sample stems from a study of blood T cell repertoires in COVID-19. About the study: The United States, Italy and Spain supplied acute and convalescent COVID-19 samples. Sources were T cells, B-cell-depleted T cells, or PBMCs; the material itself was cDNA or gDNA.

Seattle's cohort entered during active infection and was followed longitudinally. Sample: peripheral blood. The TCR comes from a man aged 25 to 40 with COVID-19, enrolled during active disease.

This CDR3 is CASSLIEQGARQTQYF. CDR3 coding DNA: TGTGCCAGCTCACTCATTGAACAGGGGGCGAGGCAGACCCAGTACTTC. V and J are TRBV18 and TRBJ2-5; 9 positions match TRBD1. CDR1 and CDR2 from the germline V gene are KGHSH and LQKENI. J was trimmed by 6 bases and V by 4 bases; bases with no gene match: 12. This CDR3 spans 16 amino acids.